This record covers a single TCR beta chain. What it binds is unknown. CDR3 length: 14 amino acids. In germline, CDR1 is MDHEN, CDR2 SYDVKM. Trimming took off 7 bases at V and 0 bases at J, with 9 bases between the two ends. The data originate from a study of OX40 agonist ivuxolimab in advanced cancers. Across the study: Allowance was made for prior anti-PD-1, anti-PD-L1 or anti-CTLA-4 therapy, and 40% to 45% had some.

Assay: immunoSEQ multiplex PCR; the TCRdb copy retains only in-frame clones and omits some. This sample carries fewer than 75,000 clones, 85% to 90% of them seen once, and the ten largest clones take 0.7% to 0.95%. General study findings and limits: With doses of 0.1-3.0 mg/kg, partial responders showed among the lowest clonal expansion. Researchers did not establish what antigens the expanded peripheral T cells target. At 0.1 to 3.0 mg/kg and by week 6, clonal expansion occurred in CD4+ and CD8+ blood T cells.

The origin of this receptor is an adult with an advanced solid tumor such as melanoma, head and neck, liver or kidney cancer. The chain carries TRBV28 and TRBJ2-2, with D hard to call. Sequences were derived from CD4+ or CD8+ T cells sorted from blood, sampled in a trial of the OX40 agonist ivuxolimab. Written as DNA, the CDR3 is TGTGCCAGCATCCTAGGGACGAACACCGGGGAGCTGTTTTTT. Amino acid sequence: CASILGTNTGELFF.